These 27 T cell receptor beta chains came from one sample sequenced in a study of cytomegalovirus exposure and HLA in healthy donors. The PCR employed 60 Vbeta primers together with 13 Jbeta primers. Profiled with immunoSEQ multiplex PCR; TCRdb holds only in-frame clones, not every one. The table has around 200,000 clones, 82% seen once. Specimen: PBMCs. The source is a woman aged 40 to 50 in good health and CMV-seronegative.

The CDR3 DNA sequence: TGCAGCGTTGCAGTAGGGGACATGGGTGGCTATGGCTACACCTTC. This sequence encodes CSVAVGDMGGYGYTF. V usage is TRBV29-1 and J usage is TRBJ1-2; a possible D gene is TRBD1 (6 bases). The CDR3 loop spans 15 amino acids. Trimming removed 4 bases at V and 4 bases at J, with 19 bases between. Germline-derived CDR1 and CDR2 are SQVTM and ANQGSEA.

This clone was seen just once. The rearrangement uses TRBV6-1 and TRBJ1-2; 9 bases match TRBD1. J lost 2 bases, V lost 3 bases, and 13 bases had no gene match. CDR1 is MNHNS and CDR2 is SASEGT in the germline V gene. There are 18 residues in the CDR3. The CDR3, as DNA: TGTGCCAGCAGTGATCCCGGGACAGGGATTTACACCAACTATGGCTACACCTTC. Translation: CASSDPGTGIYTNYGYTF.

Only one count was recorded for this clone. The chain uses TRBV28 and TRBJ1-2, with TRBD1 matching 7 bases. The ends lost 6 bases at V and 5 bases at J; junction bases unmatched: 3. Germline V CDR1 and CDR2: MDHEN, SYDVKM. The CDR3 length is 12 residues. CDR3: CASRTQGYGYTF. For the CDR3, the DNA is TGTGCCAGCAGGACACAGGGGTATGGCTACACCTTC.

The V call is TRBV19, the J call TRBJ2-1; D gene ambiguous. The CDR3 has 13 amino acids. V was shortened by 0 bases and J by 5 bases, with 5 bases between the two germline ends. Germline CDR1 is LNHDA and CDR2 is SQIVND (reference sequence). The CDR3 coding sequence is TGTGCCAGTAGTATAGATCTACACAATGAGCAGTTCTTC. Translated: CASSIDLHNEQFF.

This rearrangement joins TRBV2 to TRBJ2-5, with D possibly matching TRBD2 (6 bases). The J call is doubtful: the DNA matches TRBJ2-7 better. This CDR3 contains 14 residues. Germline-derived CDR1 and CDR2 are SNHLY and FYNNEI. The CDR3 is CASGDLAATYEQYF. The CDR3 DNA reads as TGTGCCAGCGGAGACTTAGCGGCCACCTACGAGCAGTACTTC.

This clone was counted only a few times. The chain uses TRBV6-5 and TRBJ1-1, with 8 bases lining up with TRBD1. This CDR3 is 14 amino acids long. V lost 4 bases, J lost 3 bases, and 4 bases stayed unmatched. From germline, CDR1 is MNHEY and CDR2 SVGAGI. This CDR3 reads CASSSRTGHTEAFF. In DNA, the CDR3 is TGTGCCAGCAGTTCCCGGACAGGGCACACTGAAGCTTTCTTT.

The V call is TRBV18, the J call TRBJ1-5; a weak D match, TRBD1 (5 bases). V lost 2 bases and J lost 0, with 8 bases in between. The CDR3 runs 15 residues. Germline V gene sequence: CDR1 KGHSH, CDR2 LQKENI. The DNA of the CDR3 is TGTGCCAGCTCACCAAGACAGTTTAGCAATCAGCCCCAGCATTTT. It specifies CASSPRQFSNQPQHF.

V gene TRBV5-1 combines with J gene TRBJ2-3; 7 bases agree with TRBD2. Per germline, CDR1 SGHRS and CDR2 YFSETQ. Losses at the gene ends were 5 bases for V and 0 bases for J; bases not matched to a gene: 30. The CDR3 sequence is 23 residues long. CDR3 region: CASRGMTRPRGESRTTSTDTQYF. CDR3 nucleotide sequence: TGCGCCAGCAGGGGGATGACCCGACCACGGGGGGAATCCCGCACAACTAGCACAGATACGCAGTATTTT.

This clone came up a few times. The chain carries TRBV11-2 and TRBJ2-5, with 7 bases lining up with TRBD2. CDR1 is SGHAT, CDR2 FQNNGV, per germline. The V gene end was trimmed by 2 bases and the J gene end by 2 bases; junction bases not matched to a gene: 8. This CDR3 spans 16 amino acids. CDR3 sequence reads: CASSLSSSGGQETQYF. DNA of the CDR3: TGTGCCAGCAGCTTATCTTCTAGCGGAGGGCAAGAGACCCAGTACTTC.

In its sample, this clone was seen a few times. Other DNA sequences of this sample code for an identical CDR3. V is TRBV19 and J is TRBJ1-2, with 7 positions matching TRBD1. This CDR3 has 13 residues. Germline CDR1 is LNHDA and CDR2 is SQIVND (reference sequence). The junction had 1 base not matched to a gene; V was cut back by 3 bases and J by 3 bases. In DNA, the CDR3 is TGTGCCAGTAGTATCACAGGGGACTATGGCTACACCTTC. Amino acids: CASSITGDYGYTF.

The chain has TRBV7-7 and TRBJ2-3, with 12 nucleotides matching TRBD2. V shed 5 bases and J 3 bases; nucleotides not matched to a gene: 6. CDR1 and CDR2 from the germline V gene are SSHAT and FNYEAQ (reference sequence). The CDR3 spans 16 residues. DNA of the CDR3: TGTGCCAGCAGCCCGACTAGCGGGAGTATGACAGATACGCAGTATTTT. Amino acid sequence: CASSPTSGSMTDTQYF.

J is TRBJ1-2 and V is TRBV6-1; 9 bases are shared with TRBD1. V dropped 7 bases and J dropped 7; count of bases not matched to a gene: 13. The germline V gene encodes CDR1 MNHNS and CDR2 SASEGT. The CDR3 totals 15 residues. The CDR3 reads CASTLDLQGAGGYTF. The CDR3 DNA reads as TGTGCCAGCACCCTAGACCTACAGGGGGCCGGTGGCTACACCTTC.

V is TRBV5-1 and J is TRBJ2-5; TRBD2 matches 8 bases. The J call could be wrong; TRBJ2-7 is a better fit for the DNA end. The germline gives CDR1 SGHRS, CDR2 YFSETQ. This CDR3 contains 14 residues. The CDR3 DNA sequence: TGCGCCAGCAGACCTCTAGCGGGTTCCTACGAGCAGTACTTC. Residues: CASRPLAGSYEQYF.

V usage is TRBV5-4 and J usage is TRBJ2-2; D is possibly TRBD1 (5 bases). Germline V gene lookup returns CDR1 SGHNT and CDR2 YYREEE (reference sequence). The CDR3 length is 15 residues. Trimming stripped 0 bases from V and 4 bases from J, with 10 bases between. The CDR3 spells CASSLARVGTGELFF. The CDR3 DNA reads TGTGCCAGCAGCTTGGCCAGGGTTGGCACCGGGGAGCTGTTTTTT. The full variable domain, its missing parts supplied by reference TRBV5-4 and TRBJ2-2, is ETGVTQSPTHLIKTRGQQVTLRCSSQSGHNTVSWYQQALGQGPQFIFQYYREEENGRGNFPPRFSGLQFPNYSSELNVNALELDDSALYLCASSLARVGTGELFFGEGSRLTVL.

The rearrangement links TRBV10-1 to TRBJ2-3; the match to TRBD1 covers 7 bases. The CDR3 length is 14 residues. The junction had 2 bases not matched to a gene; V was cut back by 5 bases and J by 0 bases. Germline values: CDR1 WNHNN, CDR2 SYGVQD (reference sequence). CDR3 bases: TGCGCCAGCAGTCAGACAGGGAGCACAGATACGCAGTATTTT. Its translation is CASSQTGSTDTQYF.

This chain uses TRBV7-3 with TRBJ2-3; 7 nucleotides line up with TRBD2. The CDR3 runs to 15 residues. V shed 5 bases and J 2 bases; nucleotides not matched to a gene: 7. The germline V gene encodes CDR1 SGHTA and CDR2 FQGTGA. CDR3 residues: CASSPWTRSTDTQYF. In nucleotides, the CDR3 is TGTGCCAGCAGCCCTTGGACTAGATCCACAGATACGCAGTATTTT.

This chain links TRBV19 with TRBJ2-1; 12 nucleotides agree with TRBD2. From germline, CDR1 is LNHDA and CDR2 SQIVND (reference sequence). This CDR3 comprises 17 residues. V dropped 6 bases and J dropped 0; count of bases not matched to a gene: 6. CDR3 in DNA: TGTGCCAGTAGCAGGACTAGCGGGACCAGCTCCTACAATGAGCAGTTCTTC. Its translation: CASSRTSGTSSYNEQFF.

The V gene is TRBV5-1, the J gene TRBJ2-5; TRBD2 aligns across 10 bases. The CDR3 is 15 amino acids. Germline V lookup: CDR1 SGHRS, CDR2 YFSETQ. Germline trimming cut 4 bases from V and 4 bases from J; bases unmatched to any gene: 7. Here the CDR3 reads CASSLGLAGAETQYF. The CDR3 region has the DNA TGCGCCAGCAGCCTGGGGCTAGCGGGAGCAGAGACCCAGTACTTC.

The chain links TRBV30 to TRBJ2-5; TRBD1 matches at 7 bases. The J call is uncertain, as TRBJ2-7 better fits the DNA end. The CDR3 spans 14 residues. Germline V gene data show CDR1 as GTSNPN and CDR2 as SVGIG (reference sequence). The CDR3 protein is CAWSVGQPGYEQYF. The CDR3 bases are TGTGCCTGGAGTGTGGGACAGCCCGGCTACGAGCAGTACTTC.

The CDR3, as DNA: TGTGCCAGCTCACAGACTAGCGGGAGAGCGGCAGATACGCAGTATTTT. This gives the protein CASSQTSGRAADTQYF. The chain links TRBV18 to TRBJ2-3, with 12 nucleotides matching TRBD2. The germline V gene encodes CDR1 KGHSH and CDR2 LQKENI. J gave up 4 bases and V 4 bases, and 6 bases lay outside the gene matches. This CDR3 spans 16 amino acids.

The chain uses TRBV19 and TRBJ1-2, with D uncertain. CDR1 is LNHDA and CDR2 is SQIVND in the germline V gene (reference sequence). Trimming stripped 5 bases from V and 4 bases from J, with 14 bases between. The CDR3 length is 14 residues. CDR3 protein: CASSLSLAGYGYTF. CDR3 coding DNA: TGTGCCAGTAGTCTATCCCTGGCAGGCTATGGCTACACCTTC.

The CDR3 DNA is TGTGCCAGCAGTGGGCGGAGCCTAGCCAAAAACATTCAGTACTTC. It encodes CASSGRSLAKNIQYF. V is TRBV2 and J is TRBJ2-4; D ambiguous. Germline CDR1 and CDR2: SNHLY and FYNNEI. This CDR3 is built from 15 residues. Deletions cut 4 bases from V and 0 bases from J, with 10 bases between.

The chain combines TRBV5-1 with TRBJ1-1; tentatively, D is TRBD1 (6 bases). Trimming left V 3 bases short and J 5 bases short, with 17 bases between. This CDR3 is built from 15 residues. Germline CDR1 is SGHRS and CDR2 is YFSETQ. DNA for the CDR3: TGCGCCAGCAGCTCCCTGTTGGGGGCATTTACTGAAGCTTTCTTT. Protein product: CASSSLLGAFTEAFF.

V usage is TRBV7-2 and J usage is TRBJ2-7, with D perhaps TRBD2 (6 bases). The CDR3 consists of 16 residues. Per the germline V gene, CDR1 is SGHTA and CDR2 is FQGNSA. The V gene lost 2 bases and the J gene lost 3 bases, with 17 bases spanning the gap. CDR3 residues: CASSLTVTSRLYEQYF. Written as DNA, the CDR3 is TGTGCCAGCAGCTTAACTGTTACTAGCAGGCTCTACGAGCAGTACTTC.

The rearrangement uses TRBV7-9 and TRBJ2-3; D may be TRBD1 (6 bases). Trimming shortened V by 0 bases and J by 3 bases, and 19 bases separated the two germline ends. Looked up from germline, CDR1 is SEHNR and CDR2 is FQNEAQ (reference sequence). This CDR3 is 18 amino acids long. Here the CDR3 DNA reads TGTGCCAGCAGCTTAGCGAGAACGGTCAGGGGCCTGACAGATACGCAGTATTTT. This sequence encodes CASSLARTVRGLTDTQYF.

V and J are TRBV11-2 and TRBJ2-2; 10 bases fit TRBD2. CDR1 SGHAT and CDR2 FQNNGV come from the germline V gene. This CDR3 has 16 amino acids. The V and J ends lost 3 bases and 3 bases, in that order; junction bases with no gene match: 4. CDR3 nucleotide sequence: TGTGCCAGCAGCTTCTTAGCGGGAGGTGACACCGGGGAGCTGTTTTTT. Encoded protein: CASSFLAGGDTGELFF.

This clone was seen a few times. The chain joins TRBV7-2 to TRBJ2-1, with TRBD1 matching 12 bases. This CDR3 is 15 amino acids long. Germline V gene sequence: CDR1 SGHTA, CDR2 FQGNSA. Unmatched junction bases numbered 3, after V lost 4 bases and J lost 5 bases. The CDR3 DNA reads TGTGCCAGCAGCTCGAGGGACAGGGGGCACAATGAGCAGTTCTTC. This encodes CASSSRDRGHNEQFF. Full variable domain (missing parts from reference TRBV7-2 and TRBJ2-1): GAGVSQSPSNKVTEKGKDVELRCDPISGHTALYWYRQSLGQGLEFLIYFQGNSAPDKSGLPSDRFSAERTGGSVSTLTIQRTQQEDSAVYLCASSSRDRGHNEQFFGPGTRLTVL.